These 23 T cell receptor beta chains were all obtained from the same sample, sequenced in a study of post-analysis software for immune sequencing data. Findings and limits, study-wide: A handful of TRBV segments appeared more often in patients than in controls, and TRBV5-6, TRBV5-1 and TRBV20-1 were among these.

The library was made from cDNA and included unique molecular identifiers. One entry per CDR3 protein, called by TCRdb with MiXCR from the PCR reads. The table has roughly 540,000 distinct CDR3 sequences, about a third seen once; the top ten hold around 6.1%. Their antigen targets remain unknown. Sequencing was done on a sample of blood. All receptors derive from a girl aged 2 to 17 with multiple sclerosis.

The table lists this clonotype with many counts. The CDR3 sequence: CSVRDRTTYEQYF. DNA of the CDR3: TGCAGCGTGAGGGACAGGACTACCTACGAGCAGTACTTC. The V and J genes are TRBV29-1 and TRBJ2-7, with 8 bases lining up with TRBD1. The germline gives CDR1 SQVTM, CDR2 ANQGSEA. This CDR3 is 13 amino acids long. V was pared by 6 bases and J by 2 bases, with 6 bases of the junction left unmatched.

Note on this clonotype: One end of the junction does not line up with germline, which may come from a read error. The chain is built from TRBV6-5 and TRBJ1-3; D is ambiguous. The CDR3 loop spans 13 amino acids. Germline values: CDR1 MNHEY, CDR2 SVGAGI. The CDR3 nucleotides read TGTGCCAGCTCCGGGCACTCTGGAACCACCATATATTTT. Protein sequence: CASSGHSGTTIYF.

For this clonotype: At one end the junction does not follow the germline gene, possibly because of a read error. V gene TRBV4-2 combines with J gene TRBJ2-1; the D gene is possibly TRBD2 (6 bases). Germline CDR1 reads LGHNA; CDR2 reads YNFKEQ. The CDR3 length is 14 residues. CDR3: CAGSQAGEYNEQFF. The CDR3 coding sequence is TGTGCCGGCAGCCAAGCGGGTGAATACAATGAGCAGTTCTTC.

The genes are TRBV12-3 or TRBV12-4 and TRBJ2-5; D might be TRBD2 (7 bases). CDR3 length: 15 residues. V was clipped by 6 bases and J by 11 bases, with 25 bases between them. CDR3 DNA sequence: TGTGCCAGCAGAATGACGGGGGGCTCCTACAATGGGCAGTACTTC. It specifies CASRMTGGSYNGQYF.

V gene TRBV5-5 combines with J gene TRBJ2-1; 7 nucleotides match TRBD1. The V gene's germline CDR1 is SGHKS and CDR2 YYEKEE (reference sequence). CDR3 size: 15 residues. J was trimmed by 0 bases and V by 3 bases; bases with no gene match: 3. The CDR3 protein is CASSYGTASYNEQFF. Here the CDR3 DNA reads TGTGCCAGCAGCTACGGGACAGCCTCCTACAATGAGCAGTTCTTC.

This clonotype was seen a few times. V gene TRBV29-1 combines with J gene TRBJ1-1, with D unclear. Trimming took off 4 bases at V and 0 bases at J, with 15 bases between the two ends. Germline V gives CDR1 SQVTM, CDR2 ANQGSEA. This CDR3 region has 15 residues. Here the CDR3 reads CSVVRTSALNTEAFF. CDR3 DNA: TGCAGCGTTGTCCGGACGAGCGCTTTGAACACTGAAGCTTTCTTT.

The sample holds a few counts of this clonotype. V gene TRBV20-1 combines with J gene TRBJ1-5; D perhaps matches TRBD1 (5 bases). The CDR3 loop spans 15 amino acids. The V gene lost 4 bases and the J gene lost 2 bases, with 15 bases spanning the gap. The germline gives CDR1 DFQATT, CDR2 SNEGSKA (reference sequence). The CDR3 region is CSATLQVFGNQPQHF. CDR3 DNA: TGCAGTGCTACCCTACAGGTGTTTGGCAATCAGCCCCAGCATTTT.

J is TRBJ2-7 and V is TRBV15; D possibly corresponds to TRBD1 (6 bases). The length of the CDR3 is 14 residues. The V gene lost 0 bases and the J gene lost 7 bases, with 13 bases spanning the gap. The germline V gene has CDR1 LNHNV and CDR2 YYDKDF (reference sequence). CDR3 sequence: CATSRDEGDHEQYF. The CDR3 coding sequence is TGTGCCACCAGCAGAGATGAGGGGGACCATGAGCAGTACTTC.

This clonotype turned up a few times. This chain uses TRBV7-2 with TRBJ2-7; D might be TRBD1 (5 bases). CDR3 length: 15 amino acids. Trimming removed 0 bases at V and 3 bases at J, with 12 bases between. The germline gives CDR1 SGHTA, CDR2 FQGNSA. The CDR3 nucleotides read TGTGCCAGCAGCTTAGCTGCCAGGGCAGACTACGAGCAGTACTTC. Protein sequence: CASSLAARADYEQYF. Supplemented by reference TRBV7-2 and TRBJ2-7, the full variable domain reads GAGVSQSPSNKVTEKGKDVELRCDPISGHTALYWYRQSLGQGLEFLIYFQGNSAPDKSGLPSDRFSAERTGGSVSTLTIQRTQQEDSAVYLCASSLAARADYEQYFGPGTRLTVT.

J is TRBJ1-2 and V is TRBV29-1; 8 bases are a match to TRBD1. Germline assignment: CDR1 SQVTM and CDR2 ANQGSEA. J lost 3 bases, V lost 7 bases, and 4 bases had no gene match. The CDR3 loop spans 12 amino acids. The CDR3 protein is CSADRAHYGYTF. In nucleotides, the CDR3 is TGCAGCGCGGACAGGGCCCACTATGGCTACACCTTC.

As for this clonotype: At one of its ends the junction is not consistent with the germline gene, which may arise from a read error. The V gene is TRBV4-1, the J gene TRBJ1-2; 8 bases are a match to TRBD1. This CDR3 has 14 residues. The V gene's germline CDR1 is MGHRA and CDR2 YSYEKL. The chain's CDR3 is CASNQPRQGSGYTF. CDR3 DNA sequence: TGCGCCAGCAACCAACCCAGACAGGGGTCTGGCTACACCTTC.

The V and J genes are TRBV12-3 or TRBV12-4 and TRBJ2-1; D is unresolved. Trimming took off 6 bases at V and 5 bases at J, with 5 bases between the two ends. The CDR3 covers 11 residues. CDR3: CASRSDNEQFF. The CDR3 DNA reads TGTGCCAGCAGATCCGACAATGAGCAGTTCTTC.

The chain recombines TRBV20-1 with TRBJ2-3; D might be TRBD2 (6 bases). Trimming shortened V by 1 base and J by 1 base, and 12 bases separated the two germline ends. Germline V gene data show CDR1 as DFQATT and CDR2 as SNEGSKA (reference sequence). The CDR3 consists of 15 residues. The CDR3 region is CSARVRGKGTDTQYF. The CDR3 nucleotides read TGCAGTGCTAGAGTACGGGGGAAGGGCACAGATACGCAGTATTTT.

CDR3 residues: CASSPRGGWNTEAFF. The CDR3 DNA is TGTGCCAGCAGCCCCAGGGGGGGGTGGAACACTGAAGCTTTCTTT. The chain is built from TRBV6-1 and TRBJ1-1; 7 bases agree with TRBD1. J gave up 1 base and V 6 bases, and 8 bases lay outside the gene matches. This CDR3 region has 15 residues. Germline V gives CDR1 MNHNS, CDR2 SASEGT.

The chain uses TRBV28 and TRBJ1-2, with D possibly TRBD1 on 5 matching bases. The V end was cut by 6 bases, the J end by 6 bases, with 20 bases between. The germline V gene has CDR1 MDHEN and CDR2 SYDVKM. The CDR3 totals 15 residues. The CDR3 sequence is CASSSAGTASNGYTF. DNA of the CDR3: TGTGCCAGCAGCTCTGCTGGGACCGCATCTAATGGCTACACCTTC.

The rearrangement links TRBV14 to TRBJ1-1; no reliable D call. The CDR3 runs to 15 residues. Trimming removed 2 bases from V and 5 bases from J, with 15 bases in between. The germline gives CDR1 SGHDN, CDR2 FVKESK. CDR3 DNA: TGTGCCAGCAGCCAACGTCACGGCGGAGGAACTGAAGCTTTCTTT. Amino acid sequence: CASSQRHGGGTEAFF.

This clonotype was counted between two and nine times. The chain recombines TRBV7-8 with TRBJ2-1; no firm D call. With 2 bases removed from V and 4 bases from J, the gap between germline ends came to 18 bases. CDR1 and CDR2 (germline): SGHVS, FQNEAQ. The CDR3 runs 17 residues. The chain's CDR3 is CASSLFRLDLSYNEQFF. In nucleotides, the CDR3 is TGTGCCAGCAGCTTATTCAGGCTAGACCTCTCGTACAATGAGCAGTTCTTC.

The chain uses TRBV7-2 and TRBJ2-1; 9 nucleotides line up with TRBD2. CDR3 size: 15 residues. With V trimmed by 5 bases and J by 6 bases, 8 bases remained unmatched. From germline, CDR1 is SGHTA and CDR2 FQGNSA. The CDR3 DNA follows: TGTGCCAGCAGCCCCCTGCGGGGGGGCTCCAATGAGCAGTTCTTC. This codes for CASSPLRGGSNEQFF.

The chain links TRBV5-6 to TRBJ2-7, with 7 nucleotides matching TRBD1. Germline V CDR1 and CDR2: SGHDT, YYEEEE. V was clipped by 3 bases and J by 0 bases; unmatched bases: 6. This CDR3 contains 15 residues. The CDR3 DNA sequence: TGTGCCAGCAGCTACCGACAGGGAAGCTCCTACGAGCAGTACTTC. This sequence encodes CASSYRQGSSYEQYF.

This chain connects TRBV7-9 to TRBJ1-2; D is unresolved. V lost 10 bases, J lost 13 bases, and 22 bases lay in between. The CDR3 sequence is 12 residues long. From germline, CDR1 is SEHNR and CDR2 FQNEAQ (reference sequence). CDR3 amino acids: CATQLAGEESTF. The CDR3 coding sequence is TGTGCCACCCAGCTGGCCGGGGAGGAAAGCACCTTC.

The CDR3 region has the DNA TGCGCCAGCAGCCAAAAAAGCGGGACACTGATAACAGATACGCAGTATTTT. This codes for CASSQKSGTLITDTQYF. The V and J genes are TRBV4-1 and TRBJ2-3; D is perhaps TRBD2 (7 bases). The germline V and J ends were trimmed by 2 bases and 3 bases, with 18 bases remaining between them. The CDR3 runs to 17 residues. Per the germline V gene, CDR1 is MGHRA and CDR2 is YSYEKL.

The chain is built from TRBV6-1 and TRBJ1-1; D is unresolved. The V end was cut by 4 bases, the J end by 5 bases, with 14 bases between. The CDR3 has 14 residues. In germline, CDR1 is MNHNS, CDR2 SASEGT. CDR3 amino acids: CASSVGPLGTEAFF. CDR3 DNA sequence: TGTGCCAGCAGTGTAGGGCCGTTAGGGACTGAAGCTTTCTTT.

This clonotype was picked up a small number of times. The chain recombines TRBV4-2 with TRBJ2-1; no clear D. CDR1 and CDR2 (germline): LGHNA, YNFKEQ. Trimming took off 0 bases at V and 10 bases at J, with 7 bases between the two ends. CDR3 size: 12 residues. The CDR3 bases are TGTGCCAGCAGCCAAGACTTCCGGGAGCAGTTCTTC. It translates to CASSQDFREQFF.